This T cell receptor (beta chain) was identified in a study of cytomegalovirus exposure and HLA in healthy donors. Germline V lookup: CDR1 LNHDA, CDR2 SQIVND (reference sequence). The CDR3 covers 14 residues. V lost 3 bases, J lost 1 base, and 1 base stayed unmatched. Researchers ran the PCR with 60 Vbeta and 13 Jbeta primers. The table came from immunoSEQ multiplex PCR; TCRdb's copy has only in-frame clones and leaves some out. This table has about 180,000 clones, 70% to 90% appearing once. A word on this clone: This sample includes further DNA sequences coding for the same CDR3.

The chain joins TRBV19 to TRBJ2-3, with 7 bases lining up with TRBD2. This sequence was found in a woman aged 25 to 45 in good health and CMV-seronegative. The sequenced sample consisted of PBMCs. In DNA form, the CDR3 reads TGTGCCAGTAGTATCGCGGGGGGCACAGATACGCAGTATTTT. It translates to CASSIAGGTDTQYF.